This entry lists 4 T cell receptor beta chains sequenced from one sample in a study of T cells expressing NK-cell markers (dated by TCRdb to 2020 to 2022). The library was built by means of 5' RACE. Sequencing relied on an Illumina HiSeq 2000. TCRdb reprocessed the reads, and each CDR3 protein sequence is entered once, without DNA. Per the sample table, the count is 140,000 to 150,000 distinct CDR3 sequences. Around 12% of the sample rests with the top ten. Sequenced sample: blood T cells: a sorted CD56 or NKG2C T cell subset, CD4+ or CD8+ T cells, or bulk PBMC T cells (not recorded which). These receptors were collected from a man between 18 and 29 years old in good health. Donor details come from another sample of the same person, matched by shared clones.

This chain links TRBV28 with TRBJ2-1. Germline V gene data show CDR1 as MDHEN and CDR2 as SYDVKM. The CDR3 covers 12 residues. CDR3 loop: CASREYYNEQFF.

Here the CDR3 reads CASSPGDGELFF. This chain uses TRBV19 with TRBJ2-2; TCRdb gives TRBD1 as the D gene, but with no DNA this cannot be confirmed. Germline-derived CDR1 and CDR2 are LNHDA and SQIVND (reference sequence). The CDR3 is made up of 12 amino acids.

This chain joins TRBV29-1 and TRBJ2-3. The CDR3 is 14 amino acids. CDR1 is SQVTM and CDR2 is ANQGSEA in the germline V gene. The CDR3 reads CSVEGVGFTDTQYF.

The chain uses TRBV6-5 and TRBJ2-2; the TRBD1 assignment by TCRdb is unverifiable without DNA. The CDR3 runs 16 residues. The germline CDR1 and CDR2 sequences are MNHEY and SVGAGI. CDR3 sequence reads: CASSYSAGQYTGELFF.